These 9 T cell receptor beta chains originate from one sample sequenced in a study of patients and donors after allogeneic stem cell transplantation. TCRdb reanalysed the RT-PCR reads using MiXCR and keeps one entry per CDR3 protein. The table records 920,000 or so distinct CDR3 sequences, more than 15% of them present only once. The source material was blood, either unsorted or a sorted T cell fraction (not recorded which). The receptors were sampled from a human donor who was either an allogeneic HSCT recipient or a stem cell or donor lymphocyte infusion donor (not recorded which). It is not recorded whose cells these are; they may come from a transplant donor.

The table lists this clonotype with a few counts. This chain connects TRBV5-6 to TRBJ1-5; the D is unclear. Germline loops: CDR1 SGHDT, CDR2 YYEEEE. Trimming removed 2 bases at V and 3 bases at J, with 9 bases between. The CDR3 consists of 14 residues. The CDR3 sequence: CASSFRGYNQPQHF. The CDR3 DNA is TGTGCCAGCAGCTTTCGGGGATACAATCAGCCCCAGCATTTT.

This clonotype was seen repeatedly, ten times or more. The CDR3 is CASSLQGHEQFF. The CDR3 bases are TGTGCCAGCAGCCTCCAGGGACATGAGCAGTTCTTC. This sequence joins TRBV12-3 or TRBV12-4 and TRBJ2-1, with D perhaps TRBD1 or TRBD2 (5 bases each). Between the trimmed V and J ends, which lost 6 bases and 8 bases, there was a span of 11 bases. The CDR3 is 12 amino acids.

This clonotype was seen a handful of times. The chain carries TRBV20-1 and TRBJ1-4; D unclear. Germline lookup yields CDR1 DFQATT and CDR2 SNEGSKA (reference sequence). The V and J ends lost 3 bases and 0 bases respectively, with 11 bases between them. This CDR3 region has 15 residues. The CDR3 region is CSARAGEATNEKLFF. Written as DNA, the CDR3 is TGCAGTGCTAGGGCGGGAGAAGCAACTAATGAAAAACTGTTTTTT.

V and J are TRBV20-1 and TRBJ2-5; D possibly matches TRBD1 or TRBD2 (5 bases each). The CDR3 loop spans 14 amino acids. Germline lookup yields CDR1 DFQATT and CDR2 SNEGSKA (reference sequence). Deletions cut 3 bases from V and 1 base from J, with 12 bases between. The CDR3 reads CSASRVRGQETQYF. For the CDR3, the DNA is TGCAGTGCTAGCAGGGTGAGGGGCCAAGAGACCCAGTACTTC.

The J gene is TRBJ2-3, the V gene TRBV3-1, with TRBD1 matching over 7 bases. This CDR3 comprises 13 residues. Trimming took 6 bases from V and 4 from J; bases not matched to a gene: 4. Germline values: CDR1 LGHDT, CDR2 YNNKEL (reference sequence). The CDR3, as DNA: TGTGCCAGCAGAAGGACAGGTGCAGATACGCAGTATTTT. Translation: CASRRTGADTQYF.

Regarding this clonotype: A much larger clone differs from this one at a single base, so this may be a read error. The rearrangement joins TRBV5-1 to TRBJ2-3; 10 bases map to TRBD2. This CDR3 region has 15 residues. V shed 5 bases and J 4 bases; nucleotides not matched to a gene: 7. Germline V gives CDR1 SGHRS, CDR2 YFSETQ. This chain's CDR3 is CASRISGGSADTQYF. CDR3 coding DNA: TGCGCCAGCAGAATTAGCGGGGGGAGCGCAGATACGCAGTATTTT. The entire variable domain, with the rest obtained from reference TRBV5-1 and TRBJ2-3, is as follows: KAGVTQTPRYLIKTRGQQVTLSCSPISGHRSVSWYQQTPGQGLQFLFEYFSETQRNKGNFPGRFSGRQFSNSRSEMNVSTLELGDSALYLCASRISGGSADTQYFGPGTRLTVL.

The chain links TRBV27 to TRBJ1-2; 7 nucleotides line up with TRBD1. This CDR3 is built from 13 residues. V was clipped by 6 bases and J by 2 bases; unmatched bases: 3. Germline CDR1 is MNHEY and CDR2 is SMNVEV (reference sequence). The CDR3 loop reads CASRLQGNYGYTF. In DNA form, the CDR3 reads TGTGCCAGCAGGCTACAGGGGAACTATGGCTACACCTTC.

In this sample, this clonotype turned up a few times. V usage is TRBV15 and J usage is TRBJ2-5, with D unclear. With 0 bases removed from V and 2 bases from J, the gap between germline ends came to 10 bases. In germline, CDR1 is LNHNV, CDR2 YYDKDF (reference sequence). The CDR3 contains 15 residues. The CDR3 loop is CATSRDLDRQETQYF. The CDR3 coding sequence is TGTGCCACCAGCAGAGATCTCGATAGACAAGAGACCCAGTACTTC.

The V and J genes are TRBV30 and TRBJ2-7; D is undetermined. Trimming pared 5 bases from V and 3 bases from J, leaving 8 bases between. The CDR3 has 11 amino acids. Germline V gene sequence: CDR1 GTSNPN, CDR2 SVGIG (reference sequence). This CDR3 reads CAWDVGYEQYF. Here the CDR3 DNA reads TGTGCCTGGGACGTTGGCTACGAGCAGTACTTC. Looking up the rest from reference TRBV30 and TRBJ2-7 gives the full variable domain: SQTIHQWPATLVQPVGSPLSLECTVEGTSNPNLYWYRQAAGRGLQLLFYSVGIGQISSEVPQNLSASRPQDRQFILSSKKLLLSDSGFYLCAWDVGYEQYFGPGTRLTVT.